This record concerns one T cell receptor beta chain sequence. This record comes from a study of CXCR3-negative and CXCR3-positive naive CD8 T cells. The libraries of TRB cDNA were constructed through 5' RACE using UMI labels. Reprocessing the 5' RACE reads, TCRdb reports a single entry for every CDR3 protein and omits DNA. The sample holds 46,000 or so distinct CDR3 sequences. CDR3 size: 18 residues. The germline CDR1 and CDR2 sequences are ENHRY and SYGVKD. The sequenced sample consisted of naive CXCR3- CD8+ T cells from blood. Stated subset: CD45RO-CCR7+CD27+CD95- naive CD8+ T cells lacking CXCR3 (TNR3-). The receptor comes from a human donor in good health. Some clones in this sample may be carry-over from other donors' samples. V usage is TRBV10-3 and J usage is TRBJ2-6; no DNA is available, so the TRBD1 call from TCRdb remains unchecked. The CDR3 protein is CAISEIEVRGSGANVLTF.